Listed here are 20 T cell receptor beta chains from one sample, sequenced in a study of early stage breast cancer tumors. Sequencing was performed with immunoSEQ multiplex PCR; in TCRdb, only in-frame clones are kept and a portion is missing. The table has about 69,000 clones, around 80% seen once. Material: blood. All receptors come from a person in their 40s with breast cancer.

The chain links TRBV28 to TRBJ1-1; TRBD1 is a possible D gene (5 bases). This CDR3 is 11 amino acids long. Germline loops: CDR1 MDHEN, CDR2 SYDVKM. Trimming took off 8 bases at V and 11 bases at J, with 15 bases between the two ends. The chain's CDR3 is CASLGQPEAFF. The CDR3 DNA reads TGTGCCAGCCTGGGGCAGCCCGAGGCTTTCTTT.

The CDR3 loop reads CATSRDRLPRRAPYEQYF. In DNA, the CDR3 is TGTGCCACCAGCAGAGATCGTCTACCCAGACGAGCCCCCTACGAGCAGTACTTC. The chain employs TRBV15 and TRBJ2-7; D unresolved. The CDR3 extends over 18 amino acids. The V end lost 0 bases, the J end lost 2 bases, and 20 bases lay between the germline ends. In germline, CDR1 is LNHNV, CDR2 YYDKDF (reference sequence). The full variable domain, in which reference TRBV15 and TRBJ2-7 provide the parts outside the CDR3, is DAMVIQNPRYQVTQFGKPVTLSCSQTLNHNVMYWYQQKSSQAPKLLFHYYDKDFNNEADTPDNFQSRRPNTSFCFLDIRSPGLGDTAMYLCATSRDRLPRRAPYEQYFGPGTRLTVT.

The V gene is TRBV4-1, the J gene TRBJ2-7; maybe TRBD1 (6 bases). The CDR3 has 14 residues. Germline V CDR1 and CDR2: MGHRA, YSYEKL. Trimming took 1 base from V and 3 from J, leaving 10 bases between them. The CDR3: CASSQVRGFYEQYF. The DNA for the CDR3 is TGCGCCAGCAGCCAAGTTAGGGGGTTCTACGAGCAGTACTTC.

This sequence joins TRBV11-3 and TRBJ1-1; D remains unclear. Between the trimmed V and J ends, which lost 3 bases and 1 base, there was a span of 6 bases. Looked up from germline, CDR1 is SGHNT and CDR2 is YENEEA. The CDR3 length is 13 residues. The CDR3 loop is CASSLSRNTEAFF. The CDR3 DNA reads as TGTGCCAGCAGCTTGTCGAGGAACACTGAAGCTTTCTTT.

The gene calls are TRBV11-3 and TRBJ2-7, with no clear D. The CDR3 has 15 residues. The germline CDR1 and CDR2 sequences are SGHNT and YENEEA. Trimming left V 5 bases short and J 1 base short, with 15 bases between. As DNA, the CDR3 is TGTGCCAGCAGCGTTTACCCCCTGATATCCTACGAGCAGTACTTC. Encoded protein: CASSVYPLISYEQYF.

The chain uses TRBV5-4 and TRBJ2-1; D remains unclear. Between the trimmed V and J ends, which lost 0 bases and 0 bases, there was a span of 13 bases. Germline V gives CDR1 SGHNT, CDR2 YYREEE (reference sequence). The CDR3 spans 17 residues. In DNA form, the CDR3 reads TGTGCCAGCAGCTTGGCCTCGGGTGGGAACTCCTACAATGAGCAGTTCTTC. Protein product: CASSLASGGNSYNEQFF. The complete variable domain, with remaining parts taken from reference TRBV5-4 and TRBJ2-1, reads ETGVTQSPTHLIKTRGQQVTLRCSSQSGHNTVSWYQQALGQGPQFIFQYYREEENGRGNFPPRFSGLQFPNYSSELNVNALELDDSALYLCASSLASGGNSYNEQFFGPGTRLTVL.

The rearrangement links TRBV6-1 to TRBJ2-7; tentatively, D is TRBD1 or TRBD2 (5 bases each). Germline assignment: CDR1 MNHNS and CDR2 SASEGT. The CDR3 spans 15 residues. V lost 5 bases and J lost 3, with 17 bases in between. The CDR3 sequence: CASSRSGTGIYEQYF. CDR3 sequence (DNA): TGTGCCAGCAGTCGGTCGGGGACGGGGATCTACGAGCAGTACTTC.

The chain links TRBV7-8 to TRBJ2-3, with TRBD2 matching over 9 bases. V shed 2 bases and J 4 bases; nucleotides not matched to a gene: 7. The germline V gene has CDR1 SGHVS and CDR2 FQNEAQ. This CDR3 comprises 16 residues. The CDR3 protein is CASSLPSGVGPDTQYF. The CDR3 coding sequence is TGTGCCAGCAGCTTACCTAGCGGGGTGGGGCCAGATACGCAGTATTTT. The variable domain in full, completed from reference TRBV7-8 and TRBJ2-3, reads GAGVSQSPRYKVAKRGQDVALRCDPISGHVSLFWYQQALGQGPEFLTYFQNEAQLDKSGLPSDRFFAERPEGSVSTLKIQRTQQEDSAVYLCASSLPSGVGPDTQYFGPGTRLTVL.

The sample holds a few counts of this clone. This chain links TRBV30 with TRBJ1-1; D unclear. In germline, CDR1 is GTSNPN, CDR2 SVGIG (reference sequence). The CDR3 loop spans 11 amino acids. V gave up 7 bases and J gave up 2 bases, with 8 bases separating them. The CDR3 nucleotides read TGTGCCTTACAGTTAAACACTGAAGCTTTCTTT. It encodes CALQLNTEAFF.

The table lists this clone with a few counts. The CDR3 is CASSFWTGRTGELFF. CDR3 bases: TGTGCCAGCAGTTTCTGGACAGGTCGGACCGGGGAGCTGTTTTTT. The J gene is TRBJ2-2, the V gene TRBV27, with 7 bases lining up with TRBD1. Germline V gene data show CDR1 as MNHEY and CDR2 as SMNVEV (reference sequence). The CDR3 is made up of 15 amino acids. V shed 3 bases, J shed 5 bases, and the junction held 6 bases outside the gene matches.

This clone has more than one count but fewer than ten. In DNA form, the CDR3 reads TGCGCCAGCAGCTTCATTATGAACACTGAAGCTTTCTTT. Translating it yields CASSFIMNTEAFF. J is TRBJ1-1 and V is TRBV5-1, with D unresolved. CDR1 and CDR2 from the germline V gene are SGHRS and YFSETQ. Deletions cut 2 bases from V and 0 bases from J, with 5 bases between. The CDR3 has 13 amino acids.

Written as DNA, the CDR3 is TGTGCCAGTAGTCCTAGGTTGAATACGAACACTGAAGCTTTCTTT. This gives the protein CASSPRLNTNTEAFF. The V gene is TRBV19, the J gene TRBJ1-1; D not certain. Germline V gene data show CDR1 as LNHDA and CDR2 as SQIVND (reference sequence). V gave up 5 bases and J gave up 1 base, with 14 bases separating them. The CDR3 is 15 residues long.

The chain links TRBV5-8 to TRBJ1-4; D unclear. Trimming stripped 1 base from V and 8 bases from J, with 18 bases between. CDR1 SGHTS and CDR2 YDEGEE come from the germline V gene. The CDR3 covers 16 residues. CDR3 bases: TGTGCCAGCAGCTTGTGGGCAAGTCCCCCGGAGGAAAAACTGTTTTTT. Amino acids: CASSLWASPPEEKLFF.

The chain joins TRBV7-9 to TRBJ2-7; D is undetermined. Germline assignment: CDR1 SEHNR and CDR2 FQNEAQ (reference sequence). Trimming removed 3 bases at V and 7 bases at J, with 13 bases between. CDR3 length: 13 residues. This CDR3 is CASSLSVLEEQYF. The CDR3 DNA sequence: TGTGCCAGCAGCTTGAGCGTTTTGGAGGAGCAGTACTTC. The complete variable domain, with remaining parts taken from reference TRBV7-9 and TRBJ2-7, reads DTGVSQNPRHKITKRGQNVTFRCDPISEHNRLYWYRQTLGQGPEFLTYFQNEAQLEKSRLLSDRFSAERPKGSFSTLEIQRTEQGDSAMYLCASSLSVLEEQYFGPGTRLTVT.

V and J are TRBV7-9 and TRBJ1-1; D is unclear. In germline, CDR1 is SEHNR, CDR2 FQNEAQ (reference sequence). The CDR3 runs 12 residues. Trimming shortened V by 5 bases and J by 1 base, and 5 bases separated the two germline ends. The CDR3 reads CASSPWNTEAFF. In nucleotides, the CDR3 is TGTGCCAGCAGCCCGTGGAACACTGAAGCTTTCTTT.

The rearrangement joins TRBV5-4 to TRBJ1-2, with TRBD1 matching over 8 bases. Germline V gene data show CDR1 as SGHNT and CDR2 as YYREEE (reference sequence). The V segment lost 4 bases and the J segment 6 bases; nucleotides outside the gene matches: 5. CDR3 length: 13 residues. CDR3 sequence reads: CASSPARGHGYTF. CDR3 DNA sequence: TGTGCCAGCAGCCCGGCCAGGGGGCATGGCTACACCTTC. Looking up the rest from reference TRBV5-4 and TRBJ1-2 gives the full variable domain: ETGVTQSPTHLIKTRGQQVTLRCSSQSGHNTVSWYQQALGQGPQFIFQYYREEENGRGNFPPRFSGLQFPNYSSELNVNALELDDSALYLCASSPARGHGYTFGSGTRLTVV.

This rearrangement joins TRBV6-5 to TRBJ1-4, with 9 bases that match TRBD1. J was trimmed by 6 bases and V by 3 bases; bases with no gene match: 2. Germline V gene sequence: CDR1 MNHEY, CDR2 SVGAGI. This CDR3 spans 14 amino acids. The CDR3 coding sequence is TGTGCCAGCAGTTATACAGGGGGCGATGAAAAACTGTTTTTT. Its protein product is CASSYTGGDEKLFF.

This sequence joins TRBV9 and TRBJ2-1; no clear D. The CDR3 extends over 14 amino acids. Per germline, CDR1 SGDLS and CDR2 YYNGEE. V was cut by 3 bases and J by 10 bases, with 17 bases left in between. The CDR3 protein is CASSAYHGVGEQFF. The DNA of the CDR3 is TGTGCCAGCAGCGCTTATCACGGCGTTGGAGAGCAGTTCTTC.

The chain has TRBV19 and TRBJ1-5, with D uncertain. Germline V CDR1 and CDR2: LNHDA, SQIVND (reference sequence). Deletions cut 6 bases from V and 3 bases from J, with 12 bases between. This CDR3 region has 14 residues. The CDR3 loop is CASRYGSFNQPQHF. The CDR3 DNA reads as TGTGCCAGTAGATATGGGAGTTTCAATCAGCCCCAGCATTTT.

This chain links TRBV7-9 with TRBJ2-5; TRBD1 aligns across 8 bases. The end of the DNA fits TRBJ2-7 better, so the J call may be wrong. CDR1 and CDR2 (germline): SEHNR, FQNEAQ (reference sequence). The CDR3 is 15 amino acids. CDR3 loop: CASSLEGTGVYEQYF. Written as DNA, the CDR3 is TGTGCCAGCAGCTTAGAGGGGACAGGAGTCTACGAGCAGTACTTC.